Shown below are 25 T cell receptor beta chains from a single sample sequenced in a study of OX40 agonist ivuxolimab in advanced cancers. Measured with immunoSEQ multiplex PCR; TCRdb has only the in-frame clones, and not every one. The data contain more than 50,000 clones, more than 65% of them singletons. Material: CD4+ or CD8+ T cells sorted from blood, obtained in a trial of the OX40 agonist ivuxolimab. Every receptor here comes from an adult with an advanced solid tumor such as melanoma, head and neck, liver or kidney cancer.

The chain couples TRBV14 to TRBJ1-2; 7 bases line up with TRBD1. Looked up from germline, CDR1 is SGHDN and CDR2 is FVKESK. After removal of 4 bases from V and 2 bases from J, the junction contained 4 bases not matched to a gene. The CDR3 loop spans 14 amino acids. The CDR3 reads CASSPQGDNYGYTF. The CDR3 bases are TGTGCCAGCAGCCCGCAGGGGGACAACTATGGCTACACCTTC.

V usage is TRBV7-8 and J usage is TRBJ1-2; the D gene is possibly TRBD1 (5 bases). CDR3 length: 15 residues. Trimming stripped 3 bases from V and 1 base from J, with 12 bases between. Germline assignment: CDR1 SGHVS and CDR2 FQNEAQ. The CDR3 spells CASSFQRGLNYGYTF. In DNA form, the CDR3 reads TGTGCCAGCAGCTTCCAACGGGGACTTAACTATGGCTACACCTTC.

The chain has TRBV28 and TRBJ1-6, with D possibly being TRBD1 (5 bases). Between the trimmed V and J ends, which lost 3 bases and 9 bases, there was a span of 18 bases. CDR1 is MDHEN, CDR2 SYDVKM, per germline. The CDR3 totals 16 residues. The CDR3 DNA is TGTGCCAGCAGTTTCCCCCTCGGGGGAGCGGGTTCACCCCTCCACTTT. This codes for CASSFPLGGAGSPLHF.

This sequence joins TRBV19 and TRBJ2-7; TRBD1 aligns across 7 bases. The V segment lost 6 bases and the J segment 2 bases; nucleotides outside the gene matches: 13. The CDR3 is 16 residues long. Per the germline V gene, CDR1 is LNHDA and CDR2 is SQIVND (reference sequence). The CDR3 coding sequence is TGTGCCAGTAGCCGCCTCGTGACAGGGTTGCCCTACGAGCAGTACTTC. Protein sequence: CASSRLVTGLPYEQYF.

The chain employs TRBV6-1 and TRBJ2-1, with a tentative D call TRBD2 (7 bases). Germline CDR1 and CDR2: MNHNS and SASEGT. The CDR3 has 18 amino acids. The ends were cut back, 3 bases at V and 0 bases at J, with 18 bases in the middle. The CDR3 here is CASSDRRGGKSSYNEQFF. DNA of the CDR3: TGTGCCAGCAGTGATAGGAGGGGGGGCAAGAGCTCCTACAATGAGCAGTTCTTC.

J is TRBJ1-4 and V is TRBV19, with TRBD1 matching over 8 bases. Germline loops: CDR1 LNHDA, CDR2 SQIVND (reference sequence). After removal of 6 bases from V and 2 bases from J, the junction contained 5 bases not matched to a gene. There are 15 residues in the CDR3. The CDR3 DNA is TGTGCCAGTAGACAGGGGGGGACGACTAATGAAAAACTGTTTTTT. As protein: CASRQGGTTNEKLFF.

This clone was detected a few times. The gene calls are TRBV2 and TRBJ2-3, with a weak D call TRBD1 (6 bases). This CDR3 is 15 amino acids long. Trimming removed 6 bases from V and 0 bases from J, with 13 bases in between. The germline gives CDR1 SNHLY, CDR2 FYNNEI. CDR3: CASSESGHSTDTQYF. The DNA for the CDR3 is TGTGCCAGCAGCGAATCGGGACATAGCACAGATACGCAGTATTTT.

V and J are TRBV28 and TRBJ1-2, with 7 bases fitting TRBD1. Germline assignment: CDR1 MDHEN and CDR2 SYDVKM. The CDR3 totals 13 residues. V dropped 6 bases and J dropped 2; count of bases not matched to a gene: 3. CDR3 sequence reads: CASRLGQNYGYTF. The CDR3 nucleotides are TGTGCCAGCAGGCTGGGACAGAACTATGGCTACACCTTC.

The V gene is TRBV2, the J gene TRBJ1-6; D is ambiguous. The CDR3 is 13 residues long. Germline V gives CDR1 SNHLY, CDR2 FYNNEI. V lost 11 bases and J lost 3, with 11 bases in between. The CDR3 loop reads CAAGIDYNSPLHF. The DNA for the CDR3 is TGTGCCGCCGGCATCGACTATAATTCACCCCTCCACTTT.

CDR3 loop: CASSLAGRGGSYEQYF. The CDR3 DNA is TGTGCCAGCAGCTTAGCTGGGCGGGGGGGATCCTACGAGCAGTACTTC. The rearrangement uses TRBV11-2 and TRBJ2-7, with 9 bases lining up with TRBD2. V lost 1 base, J lost 1 base, and 5 bases stayed unmatched. Germline V CDR1 and CDR2: SGHAT, FQNNGV. The CDR3 loop spans 16 amino acids.

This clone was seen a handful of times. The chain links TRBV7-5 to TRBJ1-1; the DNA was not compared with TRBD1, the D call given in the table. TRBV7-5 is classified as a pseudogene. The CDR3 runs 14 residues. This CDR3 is CARSLEGVNTEAFF. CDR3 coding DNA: TGTGCCAGAAGCTTAGAGGGGGTGAACACTGAAGCTTTCTTT.

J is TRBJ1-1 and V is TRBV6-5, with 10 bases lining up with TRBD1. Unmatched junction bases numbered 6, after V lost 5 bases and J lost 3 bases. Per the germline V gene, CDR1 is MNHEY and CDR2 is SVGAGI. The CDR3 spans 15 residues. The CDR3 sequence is CASSNRQGADTEAFF. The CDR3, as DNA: TGTGCCAGCAGTAACCGACAGGGGGCGGACACTGAAGCTTTCTTT.

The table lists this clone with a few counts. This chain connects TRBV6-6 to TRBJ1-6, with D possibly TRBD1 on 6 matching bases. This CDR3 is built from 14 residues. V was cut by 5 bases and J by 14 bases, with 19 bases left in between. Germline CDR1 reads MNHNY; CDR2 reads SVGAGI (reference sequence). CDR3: CASSITVQGGALHF. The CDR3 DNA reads TGTGCCAGCAGTATAACGGTCCAAGGGGGGGCCCTCCACTTT.

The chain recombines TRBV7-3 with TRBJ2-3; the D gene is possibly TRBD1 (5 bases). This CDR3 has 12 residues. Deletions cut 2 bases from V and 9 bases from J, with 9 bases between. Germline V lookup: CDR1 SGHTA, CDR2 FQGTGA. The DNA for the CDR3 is TGTGCCAGCAGCTTAGCAGGGCAGACGCAGTATTTT. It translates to CASSLAGQTQYF.

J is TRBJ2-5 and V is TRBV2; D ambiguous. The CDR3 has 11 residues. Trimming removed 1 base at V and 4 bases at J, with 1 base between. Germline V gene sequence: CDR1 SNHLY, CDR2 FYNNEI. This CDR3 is CASSEGETQYF. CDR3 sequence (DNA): TGTGCCAGCAGTGAAGGAGAGACCCAGTACTTC.

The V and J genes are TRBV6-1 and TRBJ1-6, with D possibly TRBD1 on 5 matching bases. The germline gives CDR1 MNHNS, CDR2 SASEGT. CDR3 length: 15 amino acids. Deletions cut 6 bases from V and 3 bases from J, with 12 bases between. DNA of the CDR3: TGTGCCAGCAGCAGGGAAGGTTACTATAATTCACCCCTCCACTTT. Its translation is CASSREGYYNSPLHF.

The CDR3 coding sequence is TGTGCCAGCAGTGAAGCCTTGGGCAGGCTCATGAACACTGAAGCTTTCTTT. Protein: CASSEALGRLMNTEAFF. V gene TRBV6-1 combines with J gene TRBJ1-1; D ambiguous. The V end lost 0 bases, the J end lost 0 bases, and 14 bases lay between the germline ends. The CDR3 contains 17 residues. Germline loops: CDR1 MNHNS, CDR2 SASEGT.

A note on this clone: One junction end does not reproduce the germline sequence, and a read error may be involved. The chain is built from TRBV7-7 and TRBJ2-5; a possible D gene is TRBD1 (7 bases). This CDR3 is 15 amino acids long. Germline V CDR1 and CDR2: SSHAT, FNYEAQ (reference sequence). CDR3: CASSRGTESRETQYF. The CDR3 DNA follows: TGTGCTAGCAGCCGCGGGACAGAGTCGAGGGAGACCCAGTACTTC.

In DNA, the CDR3 is TGCGCCAGCAGCTTGCAGGGGAGCTCCTATAATTCACCCCTCCACTTT. Its translation: CASSLQGSSYNSPLHF. The genes are TRBV5-1 and TRBJ1-6, with D perhaps TRBD1 (6 bases). The length of the CDR3 is 16 residues. The germline V gene encodes CDR1 SGHRS and CDR2 YFSETQ. V was trimmed by 1 base and J by 0 bases, leaving 8 bases between them.

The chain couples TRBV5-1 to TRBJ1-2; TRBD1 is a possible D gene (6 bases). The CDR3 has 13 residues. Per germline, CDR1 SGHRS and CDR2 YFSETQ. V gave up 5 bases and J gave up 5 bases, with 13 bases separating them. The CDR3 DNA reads TGCGCCAGCAGTTCAGGGGAGTCATATGGCTACACCTTC. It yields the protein CASSSGESYGYTF.

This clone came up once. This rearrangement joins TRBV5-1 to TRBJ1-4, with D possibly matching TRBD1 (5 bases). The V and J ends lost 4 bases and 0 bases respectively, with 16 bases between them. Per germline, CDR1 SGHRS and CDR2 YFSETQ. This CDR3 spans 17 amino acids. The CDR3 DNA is TGCGCCAGCAGCCGGGGCGGGAGGTCCACAACTAATGAAAAACTGTTTTTT. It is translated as CASSRGGRSTTNEKLFF.

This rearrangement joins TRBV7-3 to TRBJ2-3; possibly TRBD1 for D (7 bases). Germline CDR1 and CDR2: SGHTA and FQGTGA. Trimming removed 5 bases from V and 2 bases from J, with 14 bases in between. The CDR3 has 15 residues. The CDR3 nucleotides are TGTGCCAGCAGCCAAGGGGGCGGGAACACAGATACGCAGTATTTT. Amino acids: CASSQGGGNTDTQYF.

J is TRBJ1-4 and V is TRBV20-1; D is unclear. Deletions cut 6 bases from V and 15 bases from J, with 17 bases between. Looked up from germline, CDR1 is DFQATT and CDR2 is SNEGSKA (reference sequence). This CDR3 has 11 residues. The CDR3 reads CSAPRVERVFF. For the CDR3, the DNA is TGCAGTGCACCACGGGTAGAGAGGGTGTTTTTT.

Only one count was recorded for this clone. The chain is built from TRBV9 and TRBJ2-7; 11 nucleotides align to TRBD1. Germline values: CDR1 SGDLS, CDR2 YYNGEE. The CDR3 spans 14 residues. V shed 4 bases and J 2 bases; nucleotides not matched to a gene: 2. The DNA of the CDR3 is TGTGCCAGCAGCCCGGGACAGGGGGCCTACGAGCAGTACTTC. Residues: CASSPGQGAYEQYF.

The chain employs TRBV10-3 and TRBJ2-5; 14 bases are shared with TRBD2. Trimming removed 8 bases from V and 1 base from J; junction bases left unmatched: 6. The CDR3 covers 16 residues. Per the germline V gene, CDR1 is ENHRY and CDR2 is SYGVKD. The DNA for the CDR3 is TGTGCCATCGGGACTAGCGGGGGCCTCTCCCAAGAGACCCAGTACTTC. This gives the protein CAIGTSGGLSQETQYF.